These 12 T cell receptor beta chains share one sample of origin, sequenced in a study of T cell clonotyping in hematopoietic cell transplantation. Method: immunoSEQ multiplex PCR; TCRdb's copy keeps in-frame clones and lacks some. The repertoire has about 28,000 clones, under 95% of them found once; the top ten carry approximately 2.1%. Time point described: recipient sample about 28 days before transplant, after cytoreduction. The sample here was peripheral blood mononuclear cells, taken before stem cell transplant. These receptors came from a man aged 50-59 years with acute myeloid leukemia. Some clones in this sample may be carry-over from other donors' samples.

This chain uses TRBV2 with TRBJ2-1, with 7 bases lining up with TRBD1. Trimming removed 5 bases from V and 5 bases from J; junction bases left unmatched: 6. Looked up from germline, CDR1 is SNHLY and CDR2 is FYNNEI. The length of the CDR3 is 14 residues. DNA for the CDR3: TGTGCCAGCAGTCCCATTGACAGGGACAATGAGCAGTTCTTC. Amino acid sequence: CASSPIDRDNEQFF.

The V gene is TRBV5-5, the J gene TRBJ2-2, with D perhaps TRBD2 (6 bases). The CDR3 totals 13 residues. V lost 6 bases to trimming and J lost 3 bases, with 9 bases between them. Looked up from germline, CDR1 is SGHKS and CDR2 is YYEKEE (reference sequence). The CDR3 coding sequence is TGTGCCAGCATCCTAGCGTACACCGGGGAGCTGTTTTTT. It specifies CASILAYTGELFF.

This sequence joins TRBV6-5 and TRBJ1-4; TRBD1 agrees at 7 bases. This CDR3 region has 16 residues. Germline CDR1 is MNHEY and CDR2 is SVGAGI. V lost 2 bases to trimming and J lost 7 bases; unmatched junction nucleotides: 10. CDR3 amino acids: CASSYDQGGRSEKLFF. The CDR3, as DNA: TGTGCCAGCAGTTACGATCAGGGGGGGCGGAGTGAAAAACTGTTTTTT.

V and J are TRBV7-2 and TRBJ1-4; D uncertain. Trimming left V 3 bases short and J 4 bases short, with 12 bases between. Germline CDR1 SGHTA, CDR2 FQGNSA. The CDR3 has 15 amino acids. Here the CDR3 reads CASSFSGNGNEKLFF. Written as DNA, the CDR3 is TGTGCCAGCAGCTTTTCTGGTAACGGTAATGAAAAACTGTTTTTT.

The rearrangement joins TRBV4-2 to TRBJ2-7, with 12 bases fitting TRBD2. Germline CDR1 and CDR2: LGHNA and YNFKEQ. The V and J ends lost 0 bases and 5 bases, in that order; junction bases with no gene match: 5. This CDR3 is 16 amino acids long. The CDR3 sequence: CASSQELAGGPDEQYF. For the CDR3, the DNA is TGTGCCAGCAGCCAAGAGCTAGCGGGAGGGCCCGACGAGCAGTACTTC.

V and J are TRBV10-2 and TRBJ2-2; D might be TRBD1 (5 bases). The germline V and J ends were trimmed by 3 bases and 1 base, with 9 bases remaining between them. In germline, CDR1 is WSHSY, CDR2 SAAADI. The CDR3 has 15 amino acids. In DNA form, the CDR3 reads TGCGCCAGCAGTGATCGACAGCTGAACACCGGGGAGCTGTTTTTT. Translating it yields CASSDRQLNTGELFF.

This rearrangement joins TRBV5-4 to TRBJ1-2, with 11 bases that match TRBD1. This CDR3 spans 17 amino acids. Looked up from germline, CDR1 is SGHNT and CDR2 is YYREEE (reference sequence). Trimming cost V 4 bases and J 3 bases; bases outside gene matches: 11. The CDR3 region has the DNA TGTGCCAGCAGCCCGGAACCCGGACAGGGGGCCTACTATGGCTACACCTTC. Protein sequence: CASSPEPGQGAYYGYTF.

This chain joins TRBV11-2 and TRBJ2-7; TRBD1 matches at 8 bases. Looked up from germline, CDR1 is SGHAT and CDR2 is FQNNGV. This CDR3 region has 16 residues. J was trimmed by 5 bases and V by 0 bases; bases with no gene match: 9. CDR3 in amino acids: CASSLDLWQGAHEQYF. In DNA form, the CDR3 reads TGTGCCAGCAGCTTAGATCTGTGGCAGGGGGCCCACGAGCAGTACTTC.

The rearrangement links TRBV6-5 to TRBJ1-2, with 7 positions matching TRBD1. Germline values: CDR1 MNHEY, CDR2 SVGAGI. V lost 2 bases to trimming and J lost 1 base; unmatched junction nucleotides: 7. CDR3 size: 16 residues. The CDR3, as DNA: TGTGCCAGCAGTTACAGGACAGGACGACTTAACTATGGCTACACCTTC. Amino acid sequence: CASSYRTGRLNYGYTF.

This clone was found once. The chain links TRBV7-9 to TRBJ2-2; D ambiguous. CDR1 and CDR2 from the germline V gene are SEHNR and FQNEAQ (reference sequence). The CDR3 sequence is 15 residues long. V lost 5 bases and J 3 bases, leaving 13 bases between the germline ends. This CDR3 is CASSPSGPHTGELFF. The DNA of the CDR3 is TGTGCCAGCAGCCCCTCCGGGCCTCACACCGGGGAGCTGTTTTTT. The full variable domain, with the rest looked up from reference TRBV7-9 and TRBJ2-2, is DTGVSQNPRHKITKRGQNVTFRCDPISEHNRLYWYRQTLGQGPEFLTYFQNEAQLEKSRLLSDRFSAERPKGSFSTLEIQRTEQGDSAMYLCASSPSGPHTGELFFGEGSRLTVL.

The chain links TRBV6-1 to TRBJ2-3; TRBD2 is a possible D gene (6 bases). The germline V gene encodes CDR1 MNHNS and CDR2 SASEGT. The length of the CDR3 is 15 residues. Trimming cost V 2 bases and J 4 bases, with 13 bases left between them. The CDR3 protein is CASSETSMDSDTQYF. The CDR3 DNA sequence: TGTGCCAGCAGTGAAACTAGCATGGATTCAGATACGCAGTATTTT.

Written as DNA, the CDR3 is TGTGCCTGGAGTGTAAGGTTAGGGACCCAAGAGACCCAGTACTTC. Translating it yields CAWSVRLGTQETQYF. V and J are TRBV30 and TRBJ2-5; perhaps D is TRBD1 or TRBD2 (5 bases each). Germline V gene data show CDR1 as GTSNPN and CDR2 as SVGIG (reference sequence). The CDR3 has 15 amino acids. V dropped 0 bases and J dropped 1 base, with 12 bases sitting between them. Together with reference TRBV30 and TRBJ2-5, the CDR3 gives the full variable domain: SQTIHQWPATLVQPVGSPLSLECTVEGTSNPNLYWYRQAAGRGLQLLFYSVGIGQISSEVPQNLSASRPQDRQFILSSKKLLLSDSGFYLCAWSVRLGTQETQYFGPGTRLLVL.